This TCR beta chain stems from a study of technical replicates of blood from several donors. TCRdb's table, derived via immunoSEQ multiplex PCR, lists solely in-frame clones and lacks some. The sample yields about 59,000 clones, roughly 93% seen once. The CDR3 is 14 residues long. Germline trimming cut 6 bases from V and 6 bases from J; bases unmatched to any gene: 5. CDR1 is LGHNT, CDR2 FRNRAP, per germline. The sequenced sample consisted of PBMCs. The rearrangement joins TRBV12-5 to TRBJ1-5, with TRBD1 matching 10 bases. The sequence came from a human donor in good health. Some clones in this sample may be carry-over from other donors' samples. The CDR3: CASGVDRGRQPQHF. In DNA, the CDR3 is TGTGCTAGTGGAGTTGACAGGGGGCGTCAGCCCCAGCATTTT.